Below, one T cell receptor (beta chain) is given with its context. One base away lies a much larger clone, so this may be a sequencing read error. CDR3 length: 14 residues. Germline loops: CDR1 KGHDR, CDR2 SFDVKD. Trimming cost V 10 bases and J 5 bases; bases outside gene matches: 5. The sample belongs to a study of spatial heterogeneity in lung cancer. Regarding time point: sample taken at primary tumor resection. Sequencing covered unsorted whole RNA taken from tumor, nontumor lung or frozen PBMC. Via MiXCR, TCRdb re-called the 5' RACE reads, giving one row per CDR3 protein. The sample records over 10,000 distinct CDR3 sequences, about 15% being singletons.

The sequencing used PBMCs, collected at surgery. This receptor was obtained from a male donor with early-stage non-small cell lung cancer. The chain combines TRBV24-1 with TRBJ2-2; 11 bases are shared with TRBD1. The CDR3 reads CATRTGGRTGELFF. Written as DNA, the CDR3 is TGTGCCACACGGACAGGGGGCAGAACCGGGGAGCTGTTTTTT.